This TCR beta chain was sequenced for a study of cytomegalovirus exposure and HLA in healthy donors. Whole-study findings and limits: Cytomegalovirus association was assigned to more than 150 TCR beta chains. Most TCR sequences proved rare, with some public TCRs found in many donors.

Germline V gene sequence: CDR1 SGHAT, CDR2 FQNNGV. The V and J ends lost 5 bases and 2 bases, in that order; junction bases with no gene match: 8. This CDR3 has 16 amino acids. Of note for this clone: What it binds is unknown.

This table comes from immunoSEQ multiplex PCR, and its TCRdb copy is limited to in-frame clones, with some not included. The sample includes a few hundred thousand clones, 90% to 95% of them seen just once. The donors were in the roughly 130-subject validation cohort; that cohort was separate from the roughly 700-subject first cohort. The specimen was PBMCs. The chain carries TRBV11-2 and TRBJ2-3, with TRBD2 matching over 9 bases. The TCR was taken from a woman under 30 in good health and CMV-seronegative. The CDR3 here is CASSKQAGLATDTQYF. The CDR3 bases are TGTGCCAGCAGCAAACAAGCGGGACTAGCCACAGATACGCAGTATTTT. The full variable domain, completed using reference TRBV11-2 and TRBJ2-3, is EAGVAQSPRYKIIEKRQSVAFWCNPISGHATLYWYQQILGQGPKLLIQFQNNGVVDDSQLPKDRFSAERLKGVDSTLKIQPAKLEDSAVYLCASSKQAGLATDTQYFGPGTRLTVL.